Following are 2 T cell receptor beta chains from one sample sequenced in a study of tumor and adjacent non-tumor tissue in lung cancer. RNA was extracted from bulk tissue without any cell sorting. This non-tumor lung sample came from over 3 cm beyond the tumor edge. Three rounds of nested PCR, following a modified ARM-PCR protocol, produced the TCRbeta library. A single record per CDR3 protein comes from TCRdb applying MiXCR to the multiplex PCR reads. Of fewer than 100,000 distinct CDR3 sequences in the sample, roughly three quarters were seen once. The sample comprised distant non-tumor lung tissue. The receptors were gathered from a woman aged 45-60 years with non-small cell lung cancer.

This clonotype occurred once. The missing conserved phenylalanine or tryptophan at the end of this CDR3 makes a read error likely. V usage is TRBV11-2 and J usage is TRBJ1-5, with D possibly being TRBD1 (6 bases). Deletions cut 8 bases from V and 3 bases from J, with 17 bases between. The germline V gene encodes CDR1 SGHAT and CDR2 FQNNGV. This CDR3 region has 15 residues. CDR3 nucleotides: TGTGCCAGCGGCCTCCCCTACAGGGACAATCAGCCCCAGCATTCT. Translated: CASGLPYRDNQPQHS.

Comment on this clonotype: A much larger clone lies a single base off, so this may be a read error. The rearrangement uses TRBV7-9 and TRBJ2-3; the match to TRBD2 covers 11 bases. CDR1 and CDR2 (germline): SEHNR, FQNEAQ (reference sequence). The CDR3 is 17 residues long. The CDR3 DNA reads as TGTGCCAGCAGCTTACCGGGACTAGCGGCTACCACAGTTACGCAGTATTTT. It encodes CASSLPGLAATTVTQYF.